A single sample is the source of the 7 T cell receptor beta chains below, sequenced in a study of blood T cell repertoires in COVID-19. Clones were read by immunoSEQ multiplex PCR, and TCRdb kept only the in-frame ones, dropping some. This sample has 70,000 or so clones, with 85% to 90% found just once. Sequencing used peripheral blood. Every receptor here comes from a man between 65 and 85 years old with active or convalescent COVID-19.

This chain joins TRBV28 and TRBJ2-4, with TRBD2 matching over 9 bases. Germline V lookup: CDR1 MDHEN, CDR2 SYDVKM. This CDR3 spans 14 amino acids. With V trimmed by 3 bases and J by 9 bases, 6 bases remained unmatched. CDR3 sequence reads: CASSLSSGMTIQYF. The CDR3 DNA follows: TGTGCCAGCAGTTTGTCTAGCGGGATGACCATTCAGTACTTC.

This CDR3 reads CASSLAGPSYGYTF. The DNA for the CDR3 is TGTGCCAGCAGTTTAGCAGGGCCCAGCTATGGCTACACCTTC. This chain links TRBV28 with TRBJ1-2; weak D call: TRBD1 (5 bases). The ends were cut back, 2 bases at V and 4 bases at J, with 11 bases in the middle. Germline-derived CDR1 and CDR2 are MDHEN and SYDVKM. This CDR3 is 14 amino acids long.

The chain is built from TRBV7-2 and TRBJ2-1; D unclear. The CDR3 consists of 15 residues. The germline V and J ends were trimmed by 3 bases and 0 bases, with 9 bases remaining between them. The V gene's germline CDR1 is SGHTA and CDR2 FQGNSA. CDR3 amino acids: CASSFYSSSYNEQFF. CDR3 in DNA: TGTGCCAGCAGCTTTTACTCAAGCTCCTACAATGAGCAGTTCTTC.

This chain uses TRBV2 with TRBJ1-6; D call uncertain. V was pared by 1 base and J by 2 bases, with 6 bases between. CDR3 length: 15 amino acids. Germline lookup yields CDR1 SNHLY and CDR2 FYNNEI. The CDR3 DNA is TGTGCCAGCAGTGAAGTACTACCCTATAATTCACCCCTCCACTTT. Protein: CASSEVLPYNSPLHF.

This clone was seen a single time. CDR3 nucleotides: TGTGCCAGCAGTCCTGGACAGTCTACCTACAATGAGCAGTTCTTC. This sequence encodes CASSPGQSTYNEQFF. This rearrangement joins TRBV28 to TRBJ2-1; weak D call: TRBD1 (6 bases). This CDR3 has 15 residues. V was shortened by 5 bases and J by 2 bases, with 13 bases between the two germline ends. Per germline, CDR1 MDHEN and CDR2 SYDVKM.

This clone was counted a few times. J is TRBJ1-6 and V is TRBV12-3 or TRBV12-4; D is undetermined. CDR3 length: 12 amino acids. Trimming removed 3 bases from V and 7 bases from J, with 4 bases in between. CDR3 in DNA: TGTGCCAGCAGTTTTGAGAATTCACCCCTCCACTTT. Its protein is CASSFENSPLHF.

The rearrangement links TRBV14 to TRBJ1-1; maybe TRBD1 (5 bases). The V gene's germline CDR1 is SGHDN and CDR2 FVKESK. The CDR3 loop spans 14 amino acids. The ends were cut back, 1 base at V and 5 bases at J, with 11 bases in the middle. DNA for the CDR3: TGTGCCAGCAGCCAAGTCGGGGGGGATACTGAAGCTTTCTTT. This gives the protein CASSQVGGDTEAFF.